This TCR beta chain was identified in a study of blood T cell repertoires in COVID-19. Study as a whole: Specimens from acute and convalescent COVID-19 originated in the United States, Italy and Spain. In each case, the material was cDNA or gDNA derived from T cells, B-cell-depleted T cells, or PBMCs.

Per the authors' pipeline: Reference gene primer amplification yielded estimated nucleated cell counts. Repertoires were generated with immunoSEQ multiplex PCR, while TCRdb's copy carries only in-frame clones and drops some. V, J and clone size are those of that table, while D and trimming were read from the DNA. The table lists 14,000 to 15,000 clones, around 77% of them singletons, with roughly 15% in the top ten. Material for sequencing was peripheral blood. The receptor's source is a human donor in a cohort sampled during active COVID-19.

CDR3 amino acids: CASSTGESTNEKLFF. CDR3 in DNA: TGTGCCAGTAGTACCGGGGAGTCAACTAATGAAAAACTGTTTTTT. The chain joins TRBV19 to TRBJ1-4, with unresolved D. Germline-derived CDR1 and CDR2 are LNHDA and SQIVND (reference sequence). The V and J ends lost 4 bases and 0 bases respectively, with 9 bases between them. This CDR3 has 15 residues.